One sample yielded the 29 T cell receptor beta chains listed below, sequenced in a study of vaccination and CD4 T cells after COVID-19 (dated by TCRdb to between 2021 and 2023). The treatment or condition label on this specimen signifies: approximately 11-day PBMC culture with coronavirus spike peptide pools or control peptides (ViraFEST assay). Their cognate antigens are unknown. Library preparation was by PCR. The sequencer was an Illumina iSeq 100. At the Johns Hopkins FTIC core, DNA from the cultured CD4+ T cells underwent TCR sequencing with the Oncomine TCR Beta short-read assay. TCRdb trimmed public reads at Q25 via fastp, called clones via MiXCR and kept in-frame beta chains. Records with the same CDR3 protein are collapsed into one entry carrying the most frequent genes and DNA. The sample includes 7,500 or so distinct CDR3 sequences, with 21% observed a single time. Clones ranked in the top ten supply about 10% of the sample.

The sample was CD4+ T cells from blood, cultured in vitro, taken after SARS-CoV-2 vaccination. The receptors originated from a human donor who had recovered from COVID-19.

This chain connects TRBV5-1 to TRBJ2-2; no definite D call. Germline V gives CDR1 SGHRS, CDR2 YFSETQ. Trimming left V 0 bases short and J 2 bases short, with 8 bases between. The CDR3 sequence is 15 residues long. CDR3: CASSLGVGNTGELFF. In nucleotides, the CDR3 is TGCGCCAGCAGCTTGGGGGTAGGAAACACCGGGGAGCTGTTTTTT. Drawing the rest from reference TRBV5-1 and TRBJ2-2, the complete variable domain is KAGVTQTPRYLIKTRGQQVTLSCSPISGHRSVSWYQQTPGQGLQFLFEYFSETQRNKGNFPGRFSGRQFSNSRSEMNVSTLELGDSALYLCASSLGVGNTGELFFGEGSRLTVL.

Many counts were recorded for this clonotype. The V call is TRBV20-1, the J call TRBJ2-7, with a weak D call TRBD1 (5 bases). From germline, CDR1 is DFQATT and CDR2 SNEGSKA (reference sequence). The CDR3 runs 14 residues. Trimming took off 4 bases at V and 1 base at J, with 14 bases between the two ends. This CDR3 reads CSANLGLQSYEQYF. The CDR3 region has the DNA TGCAGTGCTAACCTGGGGCTACAATCCTACGAGCAGTACTTC.

Note on this clonotype: This could be a read error, since a much larger clone is one nucleotide away. This rearrangement joins TRBV20-1 to TRBJ1-6, with D tentatively TRBD1 (5 bases). Germline V gene data show CDR1 as DFQATT and CDR2 as SNEGSKA (reference sequence). The CDR3 covers 10 residues. The CDR3 protein is CGVGGSPLHF. CDR3 in DNA: TGCGGTGTTGGGGGTTCACCCCTCCACTTT.

This clonotype was seen a few times. This rearrangement joins TRBV7-2 to TRBJ1-3; D is perhaps TRBD1 (5 bases). V was trimmed by 5 bases and J by 1 base, leaving 9 bases between them. This CDR3 has 14 amino acids. CDR1 and CDR2 from the germline V gene are SGHTA and FQGNSA. The CDR3 nucleotides read TGTGCCAGCAGCCCGGACATATCTGGAAACACCATATATTTT. Protein product: CASSPDISGNTIYF.

To note about this clonotype: Given a much more abundant clone one base away, this may be a read error. In this CDR3 the conserved last residue, phenylalanine or tryptophan, is missing, so a read error is likely. Written as DNA, the CDR3 is TGCAGTGCTAAAGAGGCAGGCTCAGACTATGGCTACACCCTC. The encoded protein is CSAKEAGSDYGYTL. The chain employs TRBV20-1 and TRBJ1-2; D is ambiguous. V lost 4 bases and J lost 3, with 15 bases in between. Germline-derived CDR1 and CDR2 are DFQATT and SNEGSKA (reference sequence). This CDR3 has 14 residues.

By its share, this clonotype is medium-sized. The chain uses TRBV4-2 and TRBJ2-5, with TRBD2 identical over 9 bases. Losses at the gene ends were 0 bases for V and 5 bases for J; bases not matched to a gene: 4. The CDR3 is made up of 15 amino acids. The germline CDR1 and CDR2 sequences are LGHNA and YNFKEQ. The CDR3 region has the DNA TGTGCCAGCAGCCAAGAACGCGGGAGGGGTGAGACCCAGTACTTC. This gives the protein CASSQERGRGETQYF.

The table lists this clonotype with a few counts. This chain connects TRBV20-1 to TRBJ1-1; no clear D gene. Between the trimmed V and J ends, which lost 2 bases and 2 bases, there was a span of 6 bases. The V gene's germline CDR1 is DFQATT and CDR2 SNEGSKA (reference sequence). The CDR3 totals 12 residues. CDR3 sequence (DNA): TGCAGTGCTAGAACGGGAAACACTGAAGCTTTCTTT. Translation gives CSARTGNTEAFF.

The V gene is TRBV11-3, the J gene TRBJ2-3; 9 nucleotides line up with TRBD2. J was trimmed by 3 bases and V by 5 bases; bases with no gene match: 12. The CDR3 totals 17 residues. Germline V gene sequence: CDR1 SGHNT, CDR2 YENEEA. As DNA, the CDR3 is TGTGCCAGCAGCCCCAGTCGGGCGGGAGGGATGACAGATACGCAGTATTTT. Translating it yields CASSPSRAGGMTDTQYF.

By share of the sample, this clonotype is large (0.1 to 1%). The genes are TRBV28 and TRBJ2-1; tentatively, D is TRBD2 (6 bases). Trimming removed 8 bases from V and 3 bases from J, with 14 bases in between. The germline V gene has CDR1 MDHEN and CDR2 SYDVKM. The CDR3 is made up of 14 amino acids. The CDR3 DNA reads TGTGCCAGCGACGGGAGTTCGGTCTACAATGAGCAGTTCTTC. Its translation is CASDGSSVYNEQFF.

This clonotype is medium-sized. This sequence joins TRBV6-1 and TRBJ2-1; 7 bases are shared with TRBD1. J gave up 8 bases and V 7 bases, and 11 bases lay outside the gene matches. The germline V gene has CDR1 MNHNS and CDR2 SASEGT. This CDR3 is built from 14 residues. This chain's CDR3 is CASTHRRDRHEQFF. In DNA form, the CDR3 reads TGTGCCAGCACTCACCGCCGGGACAGACATGAGCAGTTCTTC.

In this sample, this clonotype is medium-sized. The gene calls are TRBV15 and TRBJ1-6; D is ambiguous. Germline-derived CDR1 and CDR2 are LNHNV and YYDKDF (reference sequence). V lost 4 bases and J 9 bases, leaving 10 bases between the germline ends. The length of the CDR3 is 13 residues. This chain's CDR3 is CATSKFQGSPLHF. The CDR3 region has the DNA TGTGCCACCAGCAAGTTTCAAGGTTCACCCCTCCACTTT. Drawing the rest from reference TRBV15 and TRBJ1-6, the complete variable domain is DAMVIQNPRYQVTQFGKPVTLSCSQTLNHNVMYWYQQKSSQAPKLLFHYYDKDFNNEADTPDNFQSRRPNTSFCFLDIRSPGLGDTAMYLCATSKFQGSPLHFGNGTRLTVT.

This clonotype was recorded once. CDR3: CASRDGQADTEAFF. Here the CDR3 DNA reads TGTGCCAGCAGGGATGGACAGGCTGACACTGAAGCTTTCTTT. The chain has TRBV7-8 and TRBJ1-1, with 7 nucleotides matching TRBD1. There are 14 residues in the CDR3. Germline CDR1 is SGHVS and CDR2 is FQNEAQ. V shed 6 bases and J 3 bases; nucleotides not matched to a gene: 7.

As for this clonotype: This sequence may be a read error, since a much larger clone differs from it by one base. This rearrangement joins TRBV20-1 to TRBJ2-7; D perhaps matches TRBD1 (5 bases). The CDR3 runs 13 residues. CDR1 is DFQATT and CDR2 is SNEGSKA in the germline V gene (reference sequence). V lost 5 bases to trimming and J lost 5 bases, with 16 bases between them. This CDR3 is CSAGSRDGNEQYF. In nucleotides, the CDR3 is TGCAGTGCTGGTAGCAGGGATGGGAACGAGCAGTACTTC.

V and J are TRBV7-9 and TRBJ2-5; D is possibly TRBD1 (6 bases). Germline CDR1 SEHNR, CDR2 FQNEAQ (reference sequence). V was shortened by 5 bases and J by 4 bases, with 14 bases between the two germline ends. The length of the CDR3 is 14 residues. The CDR3 DNA reads TGTGCCAGCAGCAAAACAGGGAAGAGAGAGACCCAGTACTTC. It translates to CASSKTGKRETQYF. The variable domain in full, with the rest retrieved from reference TRBV7-9 and TRBJ2-5, is DTGVSQNPRHKITKRGQNVTFRCDPISEHNRLYWYRQTLGQGPEFLTYFQNEAQLEKSRLLSDRFSAERPKGSFSTLEIQRTEQGDSAMYLCASSKTGKRETQYFGPGTRLLVL.

This clonotype is medium-sized in the sample. The rearrangement joins TRBV24-1 to TRBJ2-1; 10 bases agree with TRBD1. The CDR3 consists of 19 residues. V was clipped by 0 bases and J by 8 bases; unmatched bases: 15. Germline CDR1 KGHDR, CDR2 SFDVKD. The CDR3 loop is CATSDLPQGQGTTLDEQFF. The CDR3 coding sequence is TGTGCCACCAGTGATTTGCCACAGGGACAGGGGACGACTTTGGATGAGCAGTTCTTC.

This clonotype has only a few counts. This rearrangement joins TRBV10-3 to TRBJ2-7; D unclear. V lost 4 bases and J lost 2, with 12 bases in between. This CDR3 is 14 amino acids long. The germline V gene has CDR1 ENHRY and CDR2 SYGVKD. The CDR3 DNA follows: TGTGCCATCAGTGCGGCTTCCCTAACCTACGAGCAGTACTTC. Protein: CAISAASLTYEQYF.

This clonotype was recorded many times. The chain uses TRBV20-1 and TRBJ2-3; the match to TRBD2 covers 12 bases. The CDR3 is 15 residues long. Germline-derived CDR1 and CDR2 are DFQATT and SNEGSKA (reference sequence). V lost 5 bases and J lost 4; bases outside the gene matches: 7. CDR3 nucleotide sequence: TGCAGTGCTCCTCGGACTAGCGGGACGGCAGATACGCAGTATTTT. It specifies CSAPRTSGTADTQYF.

This chain uses TRBV20-1 with TRBJ1-5; 9 bases align to TRBD1. This CDR3 contains 14 residues. CDR1 is DFQATT, CDR2 SNEGSKA, per germline (reference sequence). J lost 10 bases, V lost 6 bases, and 13 bases had no gene match. The CDR3, as DNA: TGCAGTGCCCCCGGGACAGGGATAGTCCCCCCCCAGCATTTT. Translated, it gives CSAPGTGIVPPQHF.

This clonotype is medium-sized. J is TRBJ2-5 and V is TRBV7-8; D gene unclear. Germline-derived CDR1 and CDR2 are SGHVS and FQNEAQ. CDR3 length: 14 residues. Trimming removed 2 bases at V and 2 bases at J, with 9 bases between. The CDR3 sequence is CASSLRVLQETQYF. Written as DNA, the CDR3 is TGTGCCAGCAGCTTAAGGGTTCTACAAGAGACCCAGTACTTC.

This clonotype was seen repeatedly, ten times or more. The rearrangement uses TRBV7-8 and TRBJ1-5, with D unclear. Germline V gene sequence: CDR1 SGHVS, CDR2 FQNEAQ. Trimming took off 5 bases at V and 7 bases at J, with 15 bases between the two ends. The CDR3 length is 14 residues. The CDR3 here is CASSLGRSLQPQHF. CDR3 in DNA: TGTGCCAGCAGCCTTGGACGGAGTTTGCAGCCCCAGCATTTT.

In its sample, this clonotype is medium-sized. DNA of the CDR3: TGCGCCAGCAGCCACGATGCGGGATTCGCCTACGAGCAGTACTTC. Translation gives CASSHDAGFAYEQYF. The rearrangement uses TRBV4-1 and TRBJ2-7; D might be TRBD2 (6 bases). The CDR3 contains 15 residues. Germline values: CDR1 MGHRA, CDR2 YSYEKL. V shed 3 bases and J shed 2 bases, with 14 bases lying between them.

In its sample, this clonotype was seen a few times. The rearrangement uses TRBV20-1 and TRBJ1-5; TRBD1 matches at 10 bases. From germline, CDR1 is DFQATT and CDR2 SNEGSKA (reference sequence). The CDR3 loop spans 13 amino acids. The V gene end was trimmed by 5 bases and the J gene end by 6 bases; junction bases not matched to a gene: 4. The CDR3, as DNA: TGCAGTGCTGGGACAGGGGAGAGTCAGCCCCAGCATTTT. It encodes CSAGTGESQPQHF.

The gene calls are TRBV24-1 and TRBJ2-1; D might be TRBD2 (5 bases). Per the germline V gene, CDR1 is KGHDR and CDR2 is SFDVKD. This CDR3 spans 15 amino acids. The V end lost 3 bases, the J end lost 0 bases, and 8 bases lay between the germline ends. CDR3 loop: CATSDIGGSYNEQFF. The CDR3 DNA sequence: TGTGCCACCAGTGATATCGGAGGCTCCTACAATGAGCAGTTCTTC.

This chain joins TRBV28 and TRBJ2-7, with TRBD1 matching 10 bases. V lost 5 bases and J lost 3; bases outside the gene matches: 13. The CDR3 contains 17 residues. From germline, CDR1 is MDHEN and CDR2 SYDVKM. CDR3 protein: CASSPSSLGTGVYEQYF. DNA of the CDR3: TGTGCCAGCAGTCCTTCGTCCCTTGGGACAGGGGTCTACGAGCAGTACTTC. The full variable domain, rest sourced from reference TRBV28 and TRBJ2-7, is DVKVTQSSRYLVKRTGEKVFLECVQDMDHENMFWYRQDPGLGLRLIYFSYDVKMKEKGDIPEGYSVSREKKERFSLILESASTNQTSMYLCASSPSSLGTGVYEQYFGPGTRLTVT.

This clonotype is medium-sized within its sample. The rearrangement joins TRBV7-9 to TRBJ2-7; no reliable D call. V lost 3 bases and J lost 6, with 12 bases in between. The length of the CDR3 is 13 residues. Germline loops: CDR1 SEHNR, CDR2 FQNEAQ (reference sequence). The CDR3 spells CASSFVVSGEQYF. Written as DNA, the CDR3 is TGTGCCAGCAGCTTCGTAGTCTCGGGCGAGCAGTACTTC.

Relative to its sample, this clonotype is medium-sized. The chain has TRBV7-9 and TRBJ2-6; 7 nucleotides agree with TRBD1. The CDR3 is 16 residues long. The junction had 7 bases not matched to a gene; V was cut back by 6 bases and J by 2 bases. The germline V gene has CDR1 SEHNR and CDR2 FQNEAQ (reference sequence). Written as DNA, the CDR3 is TGTGCCAGCAGGTACCCCAGGGGGACTGGGGCCAACGTCCTGACTTTC. This encodes CASRYPRGTGANVLTF.

This clonotype has only a few counts. This chain links TRBV5-1 with TRBJ2-5; 7 bases agree with TRBD1. V lost 6 bases and J lost 0; bases outside the gene matches: 5. There are 14 residues in the CDR3. Per the germline V gene, CDR1 is SGHRS and CDR2 is YFSETQ. The chain's CDR3 is CASTLQGYQETQYF. CDR3 DNA: TGCGCCAGCACCTTACAGGGGTACCAAGAGACCCAGTACTTC.

The chain couples TRBV20-1 to TRBJ2-3; perhaps TRBD2 as D (5 bases). Per germline, CDR1 DFQATT and CDR2 SNEGSKA (reference sequence). The length of the CDR3 is 14 residues. The V gene lost 3 bases and the J gene lost 9 bases, with 19 bases spanning the gap. The CDR3 sequence is CSASSPRREITQYF. The CDR3 DNA reads TGCAGTGCTAGTAGCCCTAGAAGGGAGATAACGCAGTATTTT.

V and J are TRBV19 and TRBJ2-7, with D possibly being TRBD1 (6 bases). The CDR3 runs to 15 residues. Germline CDR1 and CDR2: LNHDA and SQIVND (reference sequence). The V end was cut by 1 base, the J end by 2 bases, with 12 bases between. The CDR3 DNA reads as TGTGCCAGTAGTATAGCCGGGACACTAACCTACGAGCAGTACTTC. This gives the protein CASSIAGTLTYEQYF.